The 18 T cell receptor beta chains reported below all come from one sample, sequenced in a study of CD8+CD57+ T cells in acquired aplastic anemia. Both TCR beta VDJ combination and CDR3 sequence profiling were carried out. Genomic DNA was the template for this profiling. Each CDR3 protein is one row after TCRdb ran MiXCR on the reads. Found here are approximately 170,000 distinct CDR3 sequences, roughly half of them singletons; the top ten hold 3% to 4%. Patients picked for sequencing had shown CD8+CD57+ cell expansion detected by flow cytometry. The sequenced sample was sorted CD4+, CD8+, or CD8+CD57+ T cells (not recorded which) from PBMCs. These TCRs come from a human donor with aplastic anemia.

This clonotype has ten or more counts. A much larger clone differs by one base, so this may be a read error. V and J are TRBV19 and TRBJ2-5, with D possibly being TRBD1 (5 bases). CDR1 is LNHDA and CDR2 is SQIVND in the germline V gene (reference sequence). V was clipped by 7 bases and J by 10 bases, with 13 bases between them. CDR3 length: 11 residues. For the CDR3, the DNA is TGTGCCAGTACCTCAGAAGGGGTCCAGTACTTC. It encodes CASTSEGVQYF.

This clonotype came up many times. This chain uses TRBV5-4 with TRBJ1-1; maybe TRBD1 (5 bases). Trimming removed 1 base at V and 5 bases at J, with 9 bases between. The CDR3 consists of 13 residues. CDR1 and CDR2 (germline): SGHNT, YYREEE (reference sequence). CDR3 in amino acids: CASSLTGRTEAFF. The CDR3 DNA sequence: TGTGCCAGCAGCTTGACAGGAAGGACTGAAGCTTTCTTT. Full variable domain (outside the CDR3, taken from reference TRBV5-4 and TRBJ1-1): ETGVTQSPTHLIKTRGQQVTLRCSSQSGHNTVSWYQQALGQGPQFIFQYYREEENGRGNFPPRFSGLQFPNYSSELNVNALELDDSALYLCASSLTGRTEAFFGQGTRLTVV.

This clonotype was detected ten times or more. The rearrangement joins TRBV5-4 to TRBJ1-1; tentative D call: TRBD1 (6 bases). Germline lookup yields CDR1 SGHNT and CDR2 YYREEE (reference sequence). The CDR3 is 12 amino acids. Trimming pared 3 bases from V and 7 bases from J, leaving 10 bases between. CDR3 protein: CASSSGQREAFF. The CDR3, as DNA: TGTGCCAGCAGCTCAGGACAGCGTGAAGCTTTCTTT.

The table lists this clonotype with many counts. This rearrangement joins TRBV9 to TRBJ1-1; a weak D match, TRBD1 (5 bases). V shed 0 bases and J shed 2 bases, with 11 bases lying between them. Per the germline V gene, CDR1 is SGDLS and CDR2 is YYNGEE. The CDR3 length is 15 residues. CDR3 nucleotides: TGTGCCAGCAGCGTAGGGGTGGGGCTAAACACTGAAGCTTTCTTT. Its translation is CASSVGVGLNTEAFF.

The gene calls are TRBV2 and TRBJ2-7; either TRBD1 or TRBD2 may supply D (5 bases each). This CDR3 has 14 amino acids. Trimming removed 4 bases at V and 0 bases at J, with 10 bases between. Germline V gives CDR1 SNHLY, CDR2 FYNNEI. This CDR3 reads CASSAMGTSYEQYF. The CDR3 DNA follows: TGTGCCAGCAGTGCTATGGGGACCTCCTACGAGCAGTACTTC.

This clonotype was recorded a few times. The chain has TRBV24-1 and TRBJ2-1; D might be TRBD2 (6 bases). Germline loops: CDR1 KGHDR, CDR2 SFDVKD. The CDR3 has 11 amino acids. V lost 4 bases and J 12 bases, leaving 9 bases between the germline ends. The CDR3 nucleotides read TGTGCCACCAGTGAGGAGGGTATGCAGTTCTTC. It specifies CATSEEGMQFF.

This clonotype appeared many times. V usage is TRBV4-2 and J usage is TRBJ2-4; unclear D gene. Trimming removed 1 base from V and 8 bases from J, with 12 bases in between. The CDR3 is 14 amino acids. Germline assignment: CDR1 LGHNA and CDR2 YNFKEQ. The CDR3 protein is CASSQGTGLDIQYF. The CDR3 coding sequence is TGTGCCAGCAGCCAAGGGACCGGGCTGGACATTCAGTACTTC.

A word on this clonotype: A read error may explain this, as a much larger clone is one base away. V gene TRBV6-5 combines with J gene TRBJ2-5; 10 bases are a match to TRBD2. The germline CDR1 and CDR2 sequences are MNHEY and SVGAGI. The CDR3 covers 17 residues. The CDR3 DNA sequence: TGTGCCAGCAGTTACTCGCGGACTAGCGGAGGCCAAGAGGCCCAGTACTTC. Amino acids: CASSYSRTSGGQEAQYF.

The V and J genes are TRBV2 and TRBJ2-5; weak D call: TRBD2 (5 bases). V lost 7 bases to trimming and J lost 5 bases, with 17 bases between them. Germline-derived CDR1 and CDR2 are SNHLY and FYNNEI. CDR3 length equals 14 residues. The CDR3 bases are TGTGCCAGCAAGGGCACGGAAGGAGGTGAGACCCAGTACTTC. Protein product: CASKGTEGGETQYF.

The chain uses TRBV15 and TRBJ1-1, with D uncertain. Germline values: CDR1 LNHNV, CDR2 YYDKDF (reference sequence). Between the trimmed V and J ends, which lost 0 bases and 7 bases, there was a span of 3 bases. The length of the CDR3 is 11 residues. The CDR3 reads CATSRDYEAFF. CDR3 coding DNA: TGTGCCACCAGCAGAGACTATGAAGCTTTCTTT. Full variable domain (remainder filled in from reference TRBV15 and TRBJ1-1): DAMVIQNPRYQVTQFGKPVTLSCSQTLNHNVMYWYQQKSSQAPKLLFHYYDKDFNNEADTPDNFQSRRPNTSFCFLDIRSPGLGDTAMYLCATSRDYEAFFGQGTRLTVV.

This clonotype has a count of ten or more. The chain carries TRBV19 and TRBJ2-7; D not resolved. V lost 2 bases, J lost 6 bases, and 14 bases lay in between. The germline V gene encodes CDR1 LNHDA and CDR2 SQIVND (reference sequence). The CDR3 is 14 amino acids. This chain's CDR3 is CASSINRNFGEQYF. The CDR3 DNA follows: TGTGCCAGTAGTATAAATCGAAATTTTGGCGAGCAGTACTTC. The whole variable domain, filled in from reference TRBV19 and TRBJ2-7, reads DGGITQSPKYLFRKEGQNVTLSCEQNLNHDAMYWYRQDPGQGLRLIYYSQIVNDFQKGDIAEGYSVSREKKESFPLTVTSAQKNPTAFYLCASSINRNFGEQYFGPGTRLTVT.

At least ten counts were recorded for this clonotype. V usage is TRBV7-2 and J usage is TRBJ2-2; 7 bases agree with TRBD2. CDR1 is SGHTA and CDR2 is FQGNSA in the germline V gene. V trimming: 1 base; J trimming: 0 bases; junction bases outside the gene matches: 5. The CDR3 contains 17 residues. CDR3 protein: CASSLESAGANTGELFF. The CDR3, as DNA: TGTGCCAGCAGCTTAGAGTCGGCGGGGGCGAACACCGGGGAGCTGTTTTTT.

This clonotype has at least ten counts. The chain combines TRBV12-3 or TRBV12-4 with TRBJ1-6; 7 bases line up with TRBD1. V shed 3 bases and J 2 bases; nucleotides not matched to a gene: 1. The length of the CDR3 is 15 residues. The CDR3 nucleotides read TGTGCCAGCAGTTTCGACAGGGCCTATAATTCACCCCTCCACTTT. It encodes CASSFDRAYNSPLHF.

This clonotype showed up many times. V and J are TRBV4-3 and TRBJ1-2; tentatively, D is TRBD1 (6 bases). This CDR3 has 13 residues. Germline V CDR1 and CDR2: LGHNA, YSLEER. V was clipped by 0 bases and J by 8 bases, with 10 bases between them. This CDR3 is CASSQEDRGGYTF. The CDR3 nucleotides read TGCGCCAGCAGCCAAGAGGACAGAGGGGGCTACACCTTC.

Of note for this clonotype: Relative to the germline gene, one junction end is altered; a read error may explain this. The chain links TRBV25-1 to TRBJ2-3; no clear D gene. The germline V gene has CDR1 MGHDK and CDR2 SYGVNS. CDR3 length equals 13 residues. The CDR3 bases are TGTGCCAGCAGCCAAACGCGTACAGATACGCGGTATTTT. Translating it yields CASSQTRTDTRYF.

The V call is TRBV19, the J call TRBJ1-1; 9 bases match TRBD1. This CDR3 is 13 amino acids long. Trimming took 7 bases from V and 6 from J; bases not matched to a gene: 6. Germline CDR1 and CDR2: LNHDA and SQIVND (reference sequence). CDR3 amino acids: CASTARQGAEAFF. The CDR3 bases are TGTGCCAGTACCGCCAGACAGGGGGCTGAAGCTTTCTTT.

This clonotype was picked up many times. The chain recombines TRBV19 with TRBJ1-2, with unresolved D. The CDR3 length is 13 residues. V lost 3 bases and J lost 2, with 7 bases in between. Germline-derived CDR1 and CDR2 are LNHDA and SQIVND (reference sequence). CDR3 coding DNA: TGTGCCAGTAGTATCTCCCGAAACTATGGCTACACCTTC. Protein sequence: CASSISRNYGYTF.

This clonotype was recorded many times. This chain joins TRBV10-1 and TRBJ2-5; D call uncertain. This CDR3 has 12 amino acids. Germline lookup yields CDR1 WNHNN and CDR2 SYGVQD (reference sequence). With 10 bases removed from V and 2 bases from J, the gap between germline ends came to 11 bases. CDR3 nucleotide sequence: TGCGCCAACCCCAGGAAACAAGAGACCCAGTACTTC. Its translation is CANPRKQETQYF.